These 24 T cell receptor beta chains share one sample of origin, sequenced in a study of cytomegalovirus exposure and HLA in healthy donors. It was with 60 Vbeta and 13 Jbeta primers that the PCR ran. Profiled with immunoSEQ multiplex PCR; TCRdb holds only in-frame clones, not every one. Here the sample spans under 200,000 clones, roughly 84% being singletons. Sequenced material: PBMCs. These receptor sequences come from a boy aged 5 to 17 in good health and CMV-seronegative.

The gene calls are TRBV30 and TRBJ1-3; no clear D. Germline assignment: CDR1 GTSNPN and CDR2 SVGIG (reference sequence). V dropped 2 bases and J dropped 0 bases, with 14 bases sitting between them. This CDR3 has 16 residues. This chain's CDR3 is CAWSPGRVSSGNTIYF. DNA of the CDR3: TGTGCCTGGAGTCCCGGTCGGGTCAGCTCTGGAAACACCATATATTTT.

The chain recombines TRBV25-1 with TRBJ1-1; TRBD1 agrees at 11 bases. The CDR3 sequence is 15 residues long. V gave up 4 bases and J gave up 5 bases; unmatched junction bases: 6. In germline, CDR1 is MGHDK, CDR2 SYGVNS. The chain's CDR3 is CASSVPGTGGTEAFF. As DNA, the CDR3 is TGTGCCAGCAGTGTCCCCGGGACAGGGGGTACTGAAGCTTTCTTT.

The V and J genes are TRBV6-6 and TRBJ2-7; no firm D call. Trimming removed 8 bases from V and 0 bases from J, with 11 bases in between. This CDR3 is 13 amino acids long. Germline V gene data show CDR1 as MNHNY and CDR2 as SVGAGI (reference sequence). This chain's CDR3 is CASHHAGSYEQYF. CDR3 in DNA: TGTGCCAGCCACCACGCCGGCTCCTACGAGCAGTACTTC.

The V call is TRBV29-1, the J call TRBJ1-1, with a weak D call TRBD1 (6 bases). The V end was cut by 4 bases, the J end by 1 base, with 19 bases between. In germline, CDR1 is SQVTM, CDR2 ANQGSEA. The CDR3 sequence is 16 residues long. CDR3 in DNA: TGCAGCGTTGTCACGGACCGGACAGATAAGAACACTGAAGCTTTCTTT. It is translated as CSVVTDRTDKNTEAFF.

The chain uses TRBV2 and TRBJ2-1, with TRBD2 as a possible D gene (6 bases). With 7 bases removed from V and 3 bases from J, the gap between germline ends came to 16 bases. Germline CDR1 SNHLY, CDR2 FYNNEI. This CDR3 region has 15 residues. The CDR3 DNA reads TGTGCCAGCATCCCCACAGCGGGTGGCTACAATGAGCAGTTCTTC. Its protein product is CASIPTAGGYNEQFF.

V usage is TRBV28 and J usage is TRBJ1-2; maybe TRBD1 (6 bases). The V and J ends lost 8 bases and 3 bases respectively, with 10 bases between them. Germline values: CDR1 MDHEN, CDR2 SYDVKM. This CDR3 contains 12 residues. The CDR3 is CASSTGDYGYTF. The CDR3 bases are TGTGCCAGCTCGACAGGAGACTATGGCTACACCTTC.

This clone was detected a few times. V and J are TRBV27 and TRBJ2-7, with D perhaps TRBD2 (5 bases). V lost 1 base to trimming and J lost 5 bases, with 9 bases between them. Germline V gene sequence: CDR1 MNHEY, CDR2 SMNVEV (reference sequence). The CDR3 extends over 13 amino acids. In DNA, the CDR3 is TGTGCCAGCAGTTTATTGGGAGTGCACGAGCAGTACTTC. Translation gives CASSLLGVHEQYF.

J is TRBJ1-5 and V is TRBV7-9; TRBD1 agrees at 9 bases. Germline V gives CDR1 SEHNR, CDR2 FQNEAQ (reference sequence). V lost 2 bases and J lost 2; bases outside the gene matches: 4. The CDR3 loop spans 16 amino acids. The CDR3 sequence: CASSLTGGMGNQPQHF. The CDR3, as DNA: TGTGCCAGCAGCTTAACAGGGGGCATGGGCAATCAGCCCCAGCATTTT.

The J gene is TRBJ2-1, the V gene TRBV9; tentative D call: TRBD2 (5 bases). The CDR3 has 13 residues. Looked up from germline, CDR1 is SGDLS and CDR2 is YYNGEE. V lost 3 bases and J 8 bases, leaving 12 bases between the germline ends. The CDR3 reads CASSGLAGYEQFF. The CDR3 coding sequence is TGTGCCAGCAGCGGTCTAGCAGGTTATGAGCAGTTCTTC.

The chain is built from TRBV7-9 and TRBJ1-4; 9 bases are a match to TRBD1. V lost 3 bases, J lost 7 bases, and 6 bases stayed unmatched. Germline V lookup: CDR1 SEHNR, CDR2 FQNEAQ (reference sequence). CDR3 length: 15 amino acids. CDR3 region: CASSFTGGTGEKLFF. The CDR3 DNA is TGTGCCAGCAGCTTTACAGGGGGCACAGGTGAAAAACTGTTTTTT.

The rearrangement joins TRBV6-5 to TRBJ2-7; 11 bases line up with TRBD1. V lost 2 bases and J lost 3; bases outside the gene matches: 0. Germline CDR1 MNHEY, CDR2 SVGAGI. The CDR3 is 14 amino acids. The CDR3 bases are TGTGCCAGCAGTTACGGGACAGGGGGCTACGAGCAGTACTTC. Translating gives CASSYGTGGYEQYF.

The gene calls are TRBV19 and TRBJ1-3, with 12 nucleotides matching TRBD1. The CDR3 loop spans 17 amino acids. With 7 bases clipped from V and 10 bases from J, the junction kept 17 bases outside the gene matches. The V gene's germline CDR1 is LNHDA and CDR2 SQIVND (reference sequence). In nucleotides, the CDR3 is TGTGCCAGTACCACAACCGCCCGGGACAGGGGGCTTAGGACCATATATTTT. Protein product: CASTTTARDRGLRTIYF.

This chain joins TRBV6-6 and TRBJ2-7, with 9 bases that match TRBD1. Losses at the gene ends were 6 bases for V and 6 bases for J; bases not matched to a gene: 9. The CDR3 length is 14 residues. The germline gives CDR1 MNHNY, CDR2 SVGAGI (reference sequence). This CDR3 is CASRSPGQGTEQYF. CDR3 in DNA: TGTGCCAGCAGAAGTCCGGGACAGGGTACCGAGCAGTACTTC.

For the CDR3, the DNA is TGTGCCAGCAGCTTGGGTGGGGGCGGGGAAAAACTGTTTTTT. This gives the protein CASSLGGGGEKLFF. The chain carries TRBV7-2 and TRBJ1-4, with TRBD1 as a possible D gene (6 bases). The germline gives CDR1 SGHTA, CDR2 FQGNSA. This CDR3 contains 14 residues. Trimming left V 3 bases short and J 8 bases short, with 13 bases between.

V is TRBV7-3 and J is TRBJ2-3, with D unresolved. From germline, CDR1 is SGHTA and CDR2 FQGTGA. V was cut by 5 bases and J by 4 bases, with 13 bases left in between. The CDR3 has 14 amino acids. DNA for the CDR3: TGTGCCAGCAGCCGTGAATCGGCGGCAGATACGCAGTATTTT. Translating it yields CASSRESAADTQYF.

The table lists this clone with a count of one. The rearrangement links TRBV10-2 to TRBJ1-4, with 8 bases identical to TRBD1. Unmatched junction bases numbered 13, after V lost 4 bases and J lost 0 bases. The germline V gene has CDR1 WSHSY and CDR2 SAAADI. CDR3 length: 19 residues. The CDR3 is CASSGDRIKSTATNEKLFF. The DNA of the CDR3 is TGCGCCAGCAGTGGGGACAGGATTAAATCTACAGCAACTAATGAAAAACTGTTTTTT.

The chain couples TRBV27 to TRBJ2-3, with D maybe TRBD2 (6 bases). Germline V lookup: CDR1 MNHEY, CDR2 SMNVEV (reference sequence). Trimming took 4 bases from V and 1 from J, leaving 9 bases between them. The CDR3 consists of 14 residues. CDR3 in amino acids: CASSYQRGTDTQYF. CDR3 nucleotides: TGTGCCAGCAGTTACCAGCGGGGCACAGATACGCAGTATTTT.

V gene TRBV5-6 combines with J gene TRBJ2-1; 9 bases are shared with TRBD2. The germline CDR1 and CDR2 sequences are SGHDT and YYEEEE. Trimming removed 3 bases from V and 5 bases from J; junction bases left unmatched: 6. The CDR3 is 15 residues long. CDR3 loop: CASSSGTSINNEQFF. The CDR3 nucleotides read TGTGCCAGCAGCTCCGGGACTAGCATAAACAATGAGCAGTTCTTC.

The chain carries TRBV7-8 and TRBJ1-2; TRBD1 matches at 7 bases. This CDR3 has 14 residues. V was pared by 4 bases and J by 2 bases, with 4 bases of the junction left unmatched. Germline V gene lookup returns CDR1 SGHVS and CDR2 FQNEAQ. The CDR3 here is CASSSSGQNYGYTF. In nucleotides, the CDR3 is TGTGCCAGCAGCTCCTCGGGACAGAACTATGGCTACACCTTC. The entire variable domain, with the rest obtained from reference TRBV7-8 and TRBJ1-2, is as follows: GAGVSQSPRYKVAKRGQDVALRCDPISGHVSLFWYQQALGQGPEFLTYFQNEAQLDKSGLPSDRFFAERPEGSVSTLKIQRTQQEDSAVYLCASSSSGQNYGYTFGSGTRLTVV.

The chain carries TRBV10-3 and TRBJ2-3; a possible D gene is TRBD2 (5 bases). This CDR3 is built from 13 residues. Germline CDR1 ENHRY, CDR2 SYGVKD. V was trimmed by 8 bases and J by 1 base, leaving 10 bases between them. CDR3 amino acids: CAIVDGGTDTQYF. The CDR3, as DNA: TGTGCCATCGTGGACGGGGGCACAGATACGCAGTATTTT.

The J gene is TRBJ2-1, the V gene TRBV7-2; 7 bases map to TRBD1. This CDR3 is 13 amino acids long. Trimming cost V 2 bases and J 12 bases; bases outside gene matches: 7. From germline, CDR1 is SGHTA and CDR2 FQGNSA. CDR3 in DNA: TGTGCCAGCAGCTTAATAGGGGGCAATATGCAGTTCTTC. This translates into CASSLIGGNMQFF.

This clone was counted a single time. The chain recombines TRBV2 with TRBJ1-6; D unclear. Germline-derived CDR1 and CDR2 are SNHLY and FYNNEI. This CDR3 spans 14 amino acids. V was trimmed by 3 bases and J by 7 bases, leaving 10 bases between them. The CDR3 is CASSEGRRNSPLHF. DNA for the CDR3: TGTGCCAGCAGTGAGGGCAGGCGAAATTCACCCCTCCACTTT.

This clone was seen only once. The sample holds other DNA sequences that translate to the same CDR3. The CDR3 DNA is TGCGCCAGCAGCCCAGGGGGCTCCTACAATGAGCAGTTCTTC. Translated, it gives CASSPGGSYNEQFF. V and J are TRBV5-1 and TRBJ2-1; 7 bases are shared with TRBD1. V gave up 4 bases and J gave up 0 bases; unmatched junction bases: 1. In germline, CDR1 is SGHRS, CDR2 YFSETQ. There are 14 residues in the CDR3. Drawing the rest from reference TRBV5-1 and TRBJ2-1, the complete variable domain is KAGVTQTPRYLIKTRGQQVTLSCSPISGHRSVSWYQQTPGQGLQFLFEYFSETQRNKGNFPGRFSGRQFSNSRSEMNVSTLELGDSALYLCASSPGGSYNEQFFGPGTRLTVL.

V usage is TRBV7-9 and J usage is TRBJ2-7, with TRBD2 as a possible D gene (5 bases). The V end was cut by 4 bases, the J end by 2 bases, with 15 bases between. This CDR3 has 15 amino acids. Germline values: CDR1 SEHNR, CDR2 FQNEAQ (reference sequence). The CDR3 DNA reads TGTGCCAGCAGCTCCCCCCAGAGGGCTGCCTACGAGCAGTACTTC. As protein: CASSSPQRAAYEQYF.